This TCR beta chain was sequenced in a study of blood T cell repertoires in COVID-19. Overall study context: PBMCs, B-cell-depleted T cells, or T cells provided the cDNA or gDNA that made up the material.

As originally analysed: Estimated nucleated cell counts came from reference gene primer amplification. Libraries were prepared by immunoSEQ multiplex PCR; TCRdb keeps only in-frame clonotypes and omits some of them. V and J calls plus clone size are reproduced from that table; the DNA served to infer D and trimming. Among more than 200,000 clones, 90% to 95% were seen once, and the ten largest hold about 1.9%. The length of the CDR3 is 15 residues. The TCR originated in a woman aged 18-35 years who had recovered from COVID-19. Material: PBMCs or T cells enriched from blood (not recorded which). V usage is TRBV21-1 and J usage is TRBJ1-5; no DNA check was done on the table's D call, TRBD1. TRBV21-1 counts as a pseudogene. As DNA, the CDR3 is TGTGCCAGCAGCAAAGACAGAAAGAGCAATCAGCCCCAGCATTTT. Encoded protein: CASSKDRKSNQPQHF.